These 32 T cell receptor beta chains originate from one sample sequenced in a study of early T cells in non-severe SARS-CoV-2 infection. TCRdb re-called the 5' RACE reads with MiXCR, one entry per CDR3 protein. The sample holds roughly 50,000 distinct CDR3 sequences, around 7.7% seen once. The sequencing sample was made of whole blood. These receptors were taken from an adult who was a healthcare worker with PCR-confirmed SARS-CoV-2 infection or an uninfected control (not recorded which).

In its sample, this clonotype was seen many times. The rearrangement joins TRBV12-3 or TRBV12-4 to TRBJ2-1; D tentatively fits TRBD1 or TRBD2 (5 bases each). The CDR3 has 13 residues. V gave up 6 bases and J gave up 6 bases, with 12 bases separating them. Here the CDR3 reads CASRTGTGNEQFF. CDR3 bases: TGTGCCAGCAGAACCGGGACCGGCAATGAGCAGTTCTTC.

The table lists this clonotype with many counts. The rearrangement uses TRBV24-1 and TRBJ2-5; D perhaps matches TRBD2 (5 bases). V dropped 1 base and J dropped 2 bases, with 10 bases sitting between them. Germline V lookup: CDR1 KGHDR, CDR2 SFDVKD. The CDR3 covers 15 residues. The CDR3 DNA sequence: TGTGCCACCAGTGATTTTAGAGAGGGACAAGAGACCCAGTACTTC. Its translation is CATSDFREGQETQYF.

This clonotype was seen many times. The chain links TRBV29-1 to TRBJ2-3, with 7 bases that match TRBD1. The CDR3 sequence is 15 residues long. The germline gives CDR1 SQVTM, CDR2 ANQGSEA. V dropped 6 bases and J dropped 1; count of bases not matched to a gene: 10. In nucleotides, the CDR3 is TGCAGCGTGGATACAGGGGTTCTTGGCACAGATACGCAGTATTTT. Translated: CSVDTGVLGTDTQYF.

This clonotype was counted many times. The CDR3 DNA sequence: TGTGCCAGCAGCGTAGGACAGCATAATTCACCCCTCCACTTT. Translated: CASSVGQHNSPLHF. The chain uses TRBV9 and TRBJ1-6; D possibly corresponds to TRBD1 (5 bases). The CDR3 runs to 14 residues. The V gene lost 0 bases and the J gene lost 5 bases, with 6 bases spanning the gap. CDR1 and CDR2 (germline): SGDLS, YYNGEE.

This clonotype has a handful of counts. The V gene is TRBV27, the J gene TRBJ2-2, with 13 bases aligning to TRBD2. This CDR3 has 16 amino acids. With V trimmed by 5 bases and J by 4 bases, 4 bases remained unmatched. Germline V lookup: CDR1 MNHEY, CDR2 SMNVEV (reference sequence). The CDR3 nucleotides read TGTGCCAGCAGTCCAGGACTAGCGGGGGCCACCGGGGAGCTGTTTTTT. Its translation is CASSPGLAGATGELFF.

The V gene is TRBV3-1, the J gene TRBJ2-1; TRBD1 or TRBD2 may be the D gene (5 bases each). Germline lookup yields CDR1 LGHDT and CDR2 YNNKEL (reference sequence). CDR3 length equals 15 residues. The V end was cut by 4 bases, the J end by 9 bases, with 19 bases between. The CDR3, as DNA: TGTGCCAGCAGCCCCCGGGACCCCGCATCTGGTGAGCAGTTCTTC. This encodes CASSPRDPASGEQFF.

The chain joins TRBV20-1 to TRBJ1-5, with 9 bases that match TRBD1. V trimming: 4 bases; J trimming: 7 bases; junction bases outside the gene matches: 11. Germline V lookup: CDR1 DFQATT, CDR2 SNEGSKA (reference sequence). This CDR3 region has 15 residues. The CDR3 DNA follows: TGCAGTGCTAAGAGGGACAGGGACGTTTGGCAGCCCCAGCATTTT. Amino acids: CSAKRDRDVWQPQHF.

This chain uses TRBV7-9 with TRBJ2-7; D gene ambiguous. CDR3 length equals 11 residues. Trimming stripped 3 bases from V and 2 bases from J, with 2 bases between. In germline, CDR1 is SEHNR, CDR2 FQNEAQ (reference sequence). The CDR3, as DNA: TGTGCCAGCAGCTTCGCCTACGAGCAGTACTTC. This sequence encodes CASSFAYEQYF. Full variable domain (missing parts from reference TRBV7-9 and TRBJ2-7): DTGVSQNPRHKITKRGQNVTFRCDPISEHNRLYWYRQTLGQGPEFLTYFQNEAQLEKSRLLSDRFSAERPKGSFSTLEIQRTEQGDSAMYLCASSFAYEQYFGPGTRLTVT.

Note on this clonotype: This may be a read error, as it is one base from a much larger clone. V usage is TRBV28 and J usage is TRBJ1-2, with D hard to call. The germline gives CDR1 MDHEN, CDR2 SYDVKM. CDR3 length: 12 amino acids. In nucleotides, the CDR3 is TGTACCAGCAGTTTATTCGCCAGGGGCTACACCTTC. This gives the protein CTSSLFARGYTF.

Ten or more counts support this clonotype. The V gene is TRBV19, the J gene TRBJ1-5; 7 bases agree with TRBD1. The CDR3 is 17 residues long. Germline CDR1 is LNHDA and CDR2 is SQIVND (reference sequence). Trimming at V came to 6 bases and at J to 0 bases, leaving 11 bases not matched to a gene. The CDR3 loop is CASRKRQGLLSNQPQHF. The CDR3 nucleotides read TGTGCCAGTAGAAAGCGACAGGGCCTTCTTAGCAATCAGCCCCAGCATTTT.

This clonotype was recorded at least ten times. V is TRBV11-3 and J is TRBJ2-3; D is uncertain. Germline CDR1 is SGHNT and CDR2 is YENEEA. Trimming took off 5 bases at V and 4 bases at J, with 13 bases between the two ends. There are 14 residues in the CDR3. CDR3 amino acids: CASSPYSDPDTQYF. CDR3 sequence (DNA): TGTGCCAGCAGCCCATACTCCGATCCAGATACGCAGTATTTT.

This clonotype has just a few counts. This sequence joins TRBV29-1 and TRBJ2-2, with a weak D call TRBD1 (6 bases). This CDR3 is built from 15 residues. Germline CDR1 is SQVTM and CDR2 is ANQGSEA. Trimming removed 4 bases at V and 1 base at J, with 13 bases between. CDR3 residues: CSVGYDRMNTGELFF. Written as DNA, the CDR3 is TGCAGCGTTGGATATGACAGGATGAACACCGGGGAGCTGTTTTTT.

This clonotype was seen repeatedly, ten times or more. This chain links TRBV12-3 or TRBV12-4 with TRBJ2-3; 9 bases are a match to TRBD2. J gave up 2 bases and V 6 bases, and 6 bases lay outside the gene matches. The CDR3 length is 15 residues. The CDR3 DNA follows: TGTGCCAGCAGCTCTAGCGGGGAGTACACAGATACGCAGTATTTT. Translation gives CASSSSGEYTDTQYF.

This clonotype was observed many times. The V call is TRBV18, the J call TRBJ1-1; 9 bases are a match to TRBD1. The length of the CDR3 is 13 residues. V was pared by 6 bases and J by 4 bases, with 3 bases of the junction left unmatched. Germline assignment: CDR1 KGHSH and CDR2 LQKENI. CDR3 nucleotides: TGTGCCAGCTCCCCGGACAGGGGCACTGAAGCTTTCTTT. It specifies CASSPDRGTEAFF.

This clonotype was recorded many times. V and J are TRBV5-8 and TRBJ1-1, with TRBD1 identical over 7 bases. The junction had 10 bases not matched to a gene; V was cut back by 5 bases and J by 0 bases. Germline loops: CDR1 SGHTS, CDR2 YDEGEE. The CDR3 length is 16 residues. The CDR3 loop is CASRPTGSRVNTEAFF. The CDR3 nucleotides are TGTGCCAGCAGGCCGACAGGGAGTAGAGTGAACACTGAAGCTTTCTTT.

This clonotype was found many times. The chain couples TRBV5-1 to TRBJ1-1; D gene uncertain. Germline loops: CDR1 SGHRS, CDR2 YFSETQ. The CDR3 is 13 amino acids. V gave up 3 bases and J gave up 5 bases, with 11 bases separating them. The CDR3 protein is CASSSPPGTEAFF. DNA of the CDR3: TGCGCCAGCAGCTCCCCCCCGGGAACTGAAGCTTTCTTT.

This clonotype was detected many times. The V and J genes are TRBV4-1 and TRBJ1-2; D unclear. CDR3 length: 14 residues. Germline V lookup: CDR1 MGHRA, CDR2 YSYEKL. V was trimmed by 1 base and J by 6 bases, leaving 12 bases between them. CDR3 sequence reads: CASSQAYNVNGYTF. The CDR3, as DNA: TGCGCCAGCAGCCAAGCTTATAACGTGAATGGCTACACCTTC.

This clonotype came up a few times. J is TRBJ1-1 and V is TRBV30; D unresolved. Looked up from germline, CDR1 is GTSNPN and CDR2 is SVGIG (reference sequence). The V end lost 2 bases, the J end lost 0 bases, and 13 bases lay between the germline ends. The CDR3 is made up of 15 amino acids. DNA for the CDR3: TGTGCCTGGAGTTCAGACACCTTAATGAACACTGAAGCTTTCTTT. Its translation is CAWSSDTLMNTEAFF.

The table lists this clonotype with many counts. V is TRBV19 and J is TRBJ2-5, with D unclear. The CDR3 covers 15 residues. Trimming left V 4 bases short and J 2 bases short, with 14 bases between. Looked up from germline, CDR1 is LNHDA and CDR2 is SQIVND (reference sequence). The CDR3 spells CASSTHVEQQETQYF. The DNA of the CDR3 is TGTGCCAGTAGTACCCATGTGGAACAGCAAGAGACCCAGTACTTC. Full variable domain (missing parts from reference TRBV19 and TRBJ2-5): DGGITQSPKYLFRKEGQNVTLSCEQNLNHDAMYWYRQDPGQGLRLIYYSQIVNDFQKGDIAEGYSVSREKKESFPLTVTSAQKNPTAFYLCASSTHVEQQETQYFGPGTRLLVL.

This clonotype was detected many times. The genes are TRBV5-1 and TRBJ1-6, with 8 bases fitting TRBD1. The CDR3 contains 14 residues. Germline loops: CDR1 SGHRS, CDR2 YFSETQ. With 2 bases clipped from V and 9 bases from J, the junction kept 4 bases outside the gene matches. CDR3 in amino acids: CASSFRQGFSPLHF. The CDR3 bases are TGCGCCAGCAGCTTCCGACAGGGGTTTTCACCCCTCCACTTT.

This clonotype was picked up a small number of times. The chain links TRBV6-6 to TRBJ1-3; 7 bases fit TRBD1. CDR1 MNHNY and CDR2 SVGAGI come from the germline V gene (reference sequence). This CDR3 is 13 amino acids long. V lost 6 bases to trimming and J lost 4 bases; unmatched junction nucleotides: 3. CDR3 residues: CASSRQGGNTIYF. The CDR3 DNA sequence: TGTGCCAGCAGCCGACAGGGAGGAAACACCATATATTTT.

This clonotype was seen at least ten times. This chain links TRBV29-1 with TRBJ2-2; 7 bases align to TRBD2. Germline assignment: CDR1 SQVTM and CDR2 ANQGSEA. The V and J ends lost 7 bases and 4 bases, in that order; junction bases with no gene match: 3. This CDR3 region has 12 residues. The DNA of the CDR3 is TGCAGCGGGGGCGGGGGCACCGGGGAGCTGTTTTTT. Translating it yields CSGGGGTGELFF.

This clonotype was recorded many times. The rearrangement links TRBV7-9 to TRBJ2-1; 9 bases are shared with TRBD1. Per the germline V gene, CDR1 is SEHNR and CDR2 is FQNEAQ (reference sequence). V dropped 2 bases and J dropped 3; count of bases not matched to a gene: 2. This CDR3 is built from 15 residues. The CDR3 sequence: CASSLPGQGYNEQFF. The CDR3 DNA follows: TGTGCCAGCAGCTTACCGGGACAGGGCTACAATGAGCAGTTCTTC.

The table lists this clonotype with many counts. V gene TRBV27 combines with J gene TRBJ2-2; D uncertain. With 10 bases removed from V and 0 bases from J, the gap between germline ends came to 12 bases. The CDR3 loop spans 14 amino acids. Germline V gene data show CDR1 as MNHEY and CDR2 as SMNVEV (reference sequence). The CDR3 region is CATPPGPNTGELFF. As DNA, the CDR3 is TGTGCCACGCCCCCGGGTCCGAACACCGGGGAGCTGTTTTTT.

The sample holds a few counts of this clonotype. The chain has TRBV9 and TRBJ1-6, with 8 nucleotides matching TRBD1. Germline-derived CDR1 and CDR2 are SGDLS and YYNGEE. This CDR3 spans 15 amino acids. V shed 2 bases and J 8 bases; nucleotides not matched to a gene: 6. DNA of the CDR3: TGTGCCAGCAGCGTTAGACAGGGGAGCGATTCACCCCTCCACTTT. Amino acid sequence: CASSVRQGSDSPLHF.

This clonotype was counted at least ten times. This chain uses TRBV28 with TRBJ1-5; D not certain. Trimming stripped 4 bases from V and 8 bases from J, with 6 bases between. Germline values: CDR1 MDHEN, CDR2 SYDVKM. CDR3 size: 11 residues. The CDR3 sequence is CASSYLEPQHF. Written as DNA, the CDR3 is TGTGCCAGCAGTTACCTCGAGCCCCAGCATTTT. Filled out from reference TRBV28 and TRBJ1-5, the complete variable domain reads DVKVTQSSRYLVKRTGEKVFLECVQDMDHENMFWYRQDPGLGLRLIYFSYDVKMKEKGDIPEGYSVSREKKERFSLILESASTNQTSMYLCASSYLEPQHFGDGTRLSIL.

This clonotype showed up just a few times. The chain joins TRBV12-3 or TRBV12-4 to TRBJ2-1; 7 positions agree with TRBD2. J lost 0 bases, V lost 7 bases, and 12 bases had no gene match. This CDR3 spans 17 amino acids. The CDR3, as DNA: TGTGCCAGCACCCTCCGAGGCGGGGGTGTCTCCTACAATGAGCAGTTCTTC. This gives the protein CASTLRGGGVSYNEQFF.

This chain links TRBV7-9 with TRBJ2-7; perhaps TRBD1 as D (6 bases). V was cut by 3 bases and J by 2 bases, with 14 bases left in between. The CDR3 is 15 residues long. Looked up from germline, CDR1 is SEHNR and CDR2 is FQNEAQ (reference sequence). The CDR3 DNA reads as TGTGCCAGCAGCTTTAGCCAGGGGCTAACCTACGAGCAGTACTTC. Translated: CASSFSQGLTYEQYF.

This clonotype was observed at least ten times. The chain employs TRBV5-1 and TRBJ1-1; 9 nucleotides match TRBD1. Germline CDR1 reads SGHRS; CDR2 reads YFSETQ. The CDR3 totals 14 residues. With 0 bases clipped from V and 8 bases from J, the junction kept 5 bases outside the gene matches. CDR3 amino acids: CASSLATGTGEAFF. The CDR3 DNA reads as TGCGCCAGCAGCTTGGCCACCGGGACAGGGGAAGCTTTCTTT.

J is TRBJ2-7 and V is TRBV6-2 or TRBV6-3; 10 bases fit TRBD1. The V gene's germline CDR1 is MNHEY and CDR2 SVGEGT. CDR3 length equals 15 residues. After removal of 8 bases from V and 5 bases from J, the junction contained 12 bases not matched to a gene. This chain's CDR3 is CASVPRGTGVHEQYF. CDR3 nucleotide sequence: TGTGCCAGCGTCCCACGTGGGACAGGGGTCCACGAGCAGTACTTC.

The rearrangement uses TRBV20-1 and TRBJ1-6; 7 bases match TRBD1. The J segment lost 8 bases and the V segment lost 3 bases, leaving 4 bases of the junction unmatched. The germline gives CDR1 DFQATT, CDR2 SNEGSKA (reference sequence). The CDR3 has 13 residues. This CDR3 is CSASGGQYSPLHF. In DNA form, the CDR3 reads TGCAGTGCTAGTGGGGGACAGTATTCACCCCTCCACTTT.

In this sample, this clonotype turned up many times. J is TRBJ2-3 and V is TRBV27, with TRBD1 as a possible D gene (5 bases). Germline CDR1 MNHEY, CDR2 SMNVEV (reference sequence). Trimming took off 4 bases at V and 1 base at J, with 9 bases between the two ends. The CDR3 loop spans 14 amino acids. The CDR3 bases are TGTGCCAGCAGTTCCAGGGAAGGCACAGATACGCAGTATTTT. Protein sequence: CASSSREGTDTQYF.